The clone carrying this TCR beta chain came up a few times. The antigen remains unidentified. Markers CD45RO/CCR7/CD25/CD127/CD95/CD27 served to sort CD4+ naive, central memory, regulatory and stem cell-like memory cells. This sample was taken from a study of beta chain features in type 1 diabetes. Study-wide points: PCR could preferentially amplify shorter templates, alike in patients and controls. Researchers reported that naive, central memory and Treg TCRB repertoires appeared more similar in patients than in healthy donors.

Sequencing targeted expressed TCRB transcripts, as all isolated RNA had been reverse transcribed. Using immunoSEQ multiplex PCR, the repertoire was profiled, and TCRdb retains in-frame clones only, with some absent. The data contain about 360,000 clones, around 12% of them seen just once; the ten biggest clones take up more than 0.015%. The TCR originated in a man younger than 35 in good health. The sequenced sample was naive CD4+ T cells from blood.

The CDR3 region is CASSPPAGTVNTEAFF. In DNA, the CDR3 is TGTGCCAGCTCACCACCGGCCGGGACAGTGAACACTGAAGCTTTCTTT. The chain joins TRBV18 to TRBJ1-1; 7 positions match TRBD1. There are 16 residues in the CDR3. Germline CDR1 and CDR2: KGHSH and LQKENI. The V segment lost 0 bases and the J segment 0 bases; nucleotides outside the gene matches: 4. Supplemented by reference TRBV18 and TRBJ1-1, the full variable domain reads NAGVMQNPRHLVRRRGQEARLRCSPMKGHSHVYWYRQLPEEGLKFMVYLQKENIIDESGMPKERFSAEFPKEGPSILRIQQVVRGDSAAYFCASSPPAGTVNTEAFFGQGTRLTVV.